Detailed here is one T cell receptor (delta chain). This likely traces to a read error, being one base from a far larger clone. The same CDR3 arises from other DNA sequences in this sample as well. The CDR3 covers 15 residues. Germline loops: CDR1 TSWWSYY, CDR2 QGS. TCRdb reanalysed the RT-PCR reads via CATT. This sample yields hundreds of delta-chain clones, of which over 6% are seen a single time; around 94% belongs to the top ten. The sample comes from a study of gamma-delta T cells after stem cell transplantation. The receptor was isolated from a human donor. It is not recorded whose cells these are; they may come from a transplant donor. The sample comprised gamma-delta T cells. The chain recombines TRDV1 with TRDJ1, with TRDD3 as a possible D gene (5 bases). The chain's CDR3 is CALGETPGEHGKLIF. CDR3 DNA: TGTGCCCTTGGGGAAACACCGGGCGAACACGGGAAACTCATCTTT.